Shown below are 14 T cell receptor beta chains from a single sample sequenced in a study of human T cells and chemical hapten exposure. The sample's time point: patch test 3, about 24 weeks after DPC sensitization. Treatment described: therapeutic diphenylcyclopropenone sensitization with weekly scalp DPC. One entry per CDR3 protein results from TCRdb running MiXCR on the RACE reads. The sample shows about 30,000 distinct CDR3 sequences, more than 5% of them seen only once. The material sequenced was whole blood, taken in connection with sensitization to the hapten diphenylcyclopropenone (DPC). These receptors all come from a man aged 25 to 40 with alopecia areata. Some clones in this sample may be carry-over from other donors' samples.

This clonotype was counted many times. The chain has TRBV3-1 and TRBJ1-1; TRBD1 is a possible D gene (5 bases). Per germline, CDR1 LGHDT and CDR2 YNNKEL (reference sequence). V was cut by 6 bases and J by 4 bases, with 15 bases left in between. This CDR3 contains 14 residues. The DNA of the CDR3 is TGTGCCAGCAGTGGGGGACCTCGGGGCACTGAAGCTTTCTTT. As protein: CASSGGPRGTEAFF.

This clonotype appeared many times. This rearrangement joins TRBV6-5 to TRBJ2-1, with 7 positions matching TRBD2. In germline, CDR1 is MNHEY, CDR2 SVGAGI. CDR3 length equals 11 residues. Losses at the gene ends were 2 bases for V and 15 bases for J; bases not matched to a gene: 4. CDR3 protein: CASSYRREWFF. The CDR3 DNA reads as TGTGCCAGCAGTTACCGGCGGGAGTGGTTCTTC.

By share, this clonotype ranks as medium-sized (0.01 to 0.1%). This rearrangement joins TRBV5-5 to TRBJ2-2; 8 bases agree with TRBD2. Germline CDR1 is SGHKS and CDR2 is YYEKEE (reference sequence). The CDR3 has 18 residues. V gave up 0 bases and J gave up 7 bases; unmatched junction bases: 14. The CDR3 bases are TGTGCCAGCAGCTTGGGGTTGAGCGGGAGAACCGGGGGCGGGGAGCTGTTTTTT. Translating it yields CASSLGLSGRTGGGELFF.

This clonotype occurred many times. In DNA, the CDR3 is TGTGCCAGCAGTTCCTTACGGACTAGCGCATCCCCGGGCAATGAGCAGTGCAATGAGCAGTTCTTC. This gives the protein CASSSLRTSASPGNEQCNEQFF. V and J are TRBV6-2 or TRBV6-3 and TRBJ2-1; 9 nucleotides match TRBD2. With V trimmed by 4 bases and J by 6 bases, 28 bases remained unmatched. Germline CDR1 is MNHEY and CDR2 is SVGEGT. CDR3 size: 22 residues.

This clonotype was detected only a few times. V usage is TRBV7-2 and J usage is TRBJ2-3, with a weak D call TRBD2 (5 bases). V dropped 1 base and J dropped 7 bases, with 9 bases sitting between them. The germline CDR1 and CDR2 sequences are SGHTA and FQGNSA. This CDR3 contains 13 residues. CDR3 sequence (DNA): TGTGCCAGCAGCTTAGAGGAGCGGCATACGCAGTATTTT. The encoded protein is CASSLEERHTQYF.

In this sample, this clonotype turned up many times. The chain joins TRBV24-1 to TRBJ2-5; D perhaps matches TRBD1 (6 bases). The CDR3 sequence is 14 residues long. The ends were cut back, 2 bases at V and 2 bases at J, with 8 bases in the middle. The germline CDR1 and CDR2 sequences are KGHDR and SFDVKD. The CDR3 region has the DNA TGTGCCACCAGTGATTCGCAGGGGCAAGAGACCCAGTACTTC. This codes for CATSDSQGQETQYF.

This clonotype occurred many times. V is TRBV9 and J is TRBJ2-7; 9 bases map to TRBD1. Germline trimming cut 2 bases from V and 1 base from J; bases unmatched to any gene: 4. The CDR3 is 15 residues long. Germline V lookup: CDR1 SGDLS, CDR2 YYNGEE. CDR3 loop: CASSVGQGLSYEQYF. CDR3 in DNA: TGTGCCAGCAGCGTCGGACAGGGGCTTTCCTACGAGCAGTACTTC. Full variable domain (outside the CDR3, taken from reference TRBV9 and TRBJ2-7): DSGVTQTPKHLITATGQRVTLRCSPRSGDLSVYWYQQSLDQGLQFLIQYYNGEERAKGNILERFSAQQFPDLHSELNLSSLELGDSALYFCASSVGQGLSYEQYFGPGTRLTVT.

This clonotype was seen ten or more times. This rearrangement joins TRBV6-2 or TRBV6-3 to TRBJ1-1; D is unresolved. This CDR3 contains 10 residues. The germline V gene encodes CDR1 MNHEY and CDR2 SVGEGT. V was trimmed by 2 bases and J by 8 bases, leaving 3 bases between them. CDR3 sequence reads: CASSYREAFF. Here the CDR3 DNA reads TGTGCCAGCAGTTACCGGGAAGCTTTCTTT.

The table lists this clonotype with many counts. The chain is built from TRBV19 and TRBJ2-7; tentative D call: TRBD1 (5 bases). CDR3 length: 16 residues. V lost 0 bases to trimming and J lost 6 bases, with 18 bases between them. Germline CDR1 and CDR2: LNHDA and SQIVND (reference sequence). CDR3 sequence reads: CASSIETASGDAEQYF. CDR3 nucleotides: TGTGCCAGTAGTATAGAGACAGCCTCTGGAGACGCCGAGCAGTACTTC.

Ten or more counts support this clonotype. The V gene is TRBV24-1, the J gene TRBJ2-3; TRBD2 is a possible D gene (5 bases). V lost 5 bases, J lost 9 bases, and 11 bases lay in between. The V gene's germline CDR1 is KGHDR and CDR2 SFDVKD. The CDR3 has 12 amino acids. The DNA for the CDR3 is TGTGCCACCAGTGCCGGAGAGGGCACGCAGTATTTT. This sequence encodes CATSAGEGTQYF.

This clonotype has a count of ten or more. The chain is built from TRBV18 and TRBJ2-7; perhaps TRBD1 as D (6 bases). The CDR3 covers 12 residues. Trimming left V 6 bases short and J 5 bases short, with 11 bases between. Looked up from germline, CDR1 is KGHSH and CDR2 is LQKENI. The CDR3 spells CASSPRGDEQYF. CDR3 bases: TGTGCCAGCTCCCCCAGGGGAGACGAGCAGTACTTC.

The sample holds many counts of this clonotype. The J gene is TRBJ2-6, the V gene TRBV4-3; D remains unclear. The CDR3 has 16 residues. Germline values: CDR1 LGHNA, CDR2 YSLEER. Trimming took off 0 bases at V and 4 bases at J, with 10 bases between the two ends. Written as DNA, the CDR3 is TGCGCCAGCAGCCAAGATGACCAGGCCGGGGCCAACGTCCTGACTTTC. It codes for CASSQDDQAGANVLTF.

This clonotype was counted many times. The chain couples TRBV11-2 to TRBJ2-7; D is undetermined. CDR3 length equals 13 residues. CDR1 and CDR2 (germline): SGHAT, FQNNGV. V dropped 5 bases and J dropped 7 bases, with 15 bases sitting between them. This CDR3 reads CASSAIIDAEQYF. The CDR3 DNA reads TGTGCCAGCAGCGCCATTATTGACGCGGAGCAGTACTTC. Drawing the rest from reference TRBV11-2 and TRBJ2-7, the complete variable domain is EAGVAQSPRYKIIEKRQSVAFWCNPISGHATLYWYQQILGQGPKLLIQFQNNGVVDDSQLPKDRFSAERLKGVDSTLKIQPAKLEDSAVYLCASSAIIDAEQYFGPGTRLTVT.

This clonotype was recorded at least ten times. V and J are TRBV29-1 and TRBJ2-6; D possibly corresponds to TRBD1 (5 bases). V lost 6 bases, J lost 1 base, and 7 bases lay in between. The germline V gene has CDR1 SQVTM and CDR2 ANQGSEA. The length of the CDR3 is 13 residues. The CDR3, as DNA: TGCAGCGTAACAGGATCTGGGGCCAACGTCCTGACTTTC. It is translated as CSVTGSGANVLTF.